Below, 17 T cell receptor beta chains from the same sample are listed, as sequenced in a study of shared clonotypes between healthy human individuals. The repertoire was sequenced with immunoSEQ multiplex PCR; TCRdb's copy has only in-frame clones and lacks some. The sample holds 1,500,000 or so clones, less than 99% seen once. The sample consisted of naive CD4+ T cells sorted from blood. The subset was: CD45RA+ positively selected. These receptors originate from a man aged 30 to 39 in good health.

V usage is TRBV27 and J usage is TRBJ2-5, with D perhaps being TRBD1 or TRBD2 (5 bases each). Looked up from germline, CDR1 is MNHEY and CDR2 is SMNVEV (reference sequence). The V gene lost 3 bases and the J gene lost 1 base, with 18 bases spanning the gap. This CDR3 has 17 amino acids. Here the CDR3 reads CASSLSGPIRFQETQYF. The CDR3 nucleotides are TGTGCCAGCAGTTTGTCGGGGCCCATTCGATTCCAAGAGACCCAGTACTTC.

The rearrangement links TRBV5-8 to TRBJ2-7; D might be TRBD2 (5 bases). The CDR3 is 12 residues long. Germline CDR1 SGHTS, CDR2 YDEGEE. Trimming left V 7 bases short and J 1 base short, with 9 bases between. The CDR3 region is CASEGRSYEQYF. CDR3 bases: TGTGCCAGCGAGGGCAGGTCCTACGAGCAGTACTTC.

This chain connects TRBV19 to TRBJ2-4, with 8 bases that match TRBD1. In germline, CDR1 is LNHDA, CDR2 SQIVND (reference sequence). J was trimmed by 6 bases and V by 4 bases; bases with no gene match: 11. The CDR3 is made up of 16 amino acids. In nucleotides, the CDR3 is TGTGCCAGTAGTACCCGACAGGGGATGACCCTAAACATTCAGTACTTC. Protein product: CASSTRQGMTLNIQYF.

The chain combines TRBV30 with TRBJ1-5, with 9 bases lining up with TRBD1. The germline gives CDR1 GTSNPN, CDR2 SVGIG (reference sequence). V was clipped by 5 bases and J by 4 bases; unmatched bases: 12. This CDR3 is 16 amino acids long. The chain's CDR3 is CAWGHRGRLFNQPQHF. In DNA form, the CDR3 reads TGTGCCTGGGGTCACAGGGGGCGGCTCTTTAATCAGCCCCAGCATTTT. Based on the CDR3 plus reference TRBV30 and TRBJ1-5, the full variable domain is SQTIHQWPATLVQPVGSPLSLECTVEGTSNPNLYWYRQAAGRGLQLLFYSVGIGQISSEVPQNLSASRPQDRQFILSSKKLLLSDSGFYLCAWGHRGRLFNQPQHFGDGTRLSIL.

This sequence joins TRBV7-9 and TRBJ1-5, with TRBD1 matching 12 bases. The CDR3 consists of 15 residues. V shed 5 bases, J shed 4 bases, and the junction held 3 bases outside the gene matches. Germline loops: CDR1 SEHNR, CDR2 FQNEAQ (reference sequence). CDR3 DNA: TGTGCCAGCAGCGGGGGACAGGGGGCGAATCAGCCCCAGCATTTT. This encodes CASSGGQGANQPQHF.

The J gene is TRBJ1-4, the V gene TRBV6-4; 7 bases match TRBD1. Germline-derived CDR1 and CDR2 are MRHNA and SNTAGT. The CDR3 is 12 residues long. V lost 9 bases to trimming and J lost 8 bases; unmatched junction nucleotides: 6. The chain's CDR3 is CARTGTGEKLFF. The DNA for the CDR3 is TGTGCCAGGACAGGGACTGGAGAAAAACTGTTTTTT.

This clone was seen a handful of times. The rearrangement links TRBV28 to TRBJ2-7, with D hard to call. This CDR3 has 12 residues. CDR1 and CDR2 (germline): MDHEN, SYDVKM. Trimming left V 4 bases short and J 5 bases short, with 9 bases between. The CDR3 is CASSSTLNEQYF. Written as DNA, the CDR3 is TGTGCCAGCAGTTCAACGCTCAACGAGCAGTACTTC.

CDR3 in DNA: TGTGCCAGCAGCTTTGGCAGGGTCAGGGAAGATACGCAGTATTTT. Residues: CASSFGRVREDTQYF. This chain joins TRBV11-3 and TRBJ2-3; tentative D call: TRBD1 (5 bases). Germline lookup yields CDR1 SGHNT and CDR2 YENEEA. V lost 3 bases, J lost 5 bases, and 15 bases lay in between. The CDR3 loop spans 15 amino acids.

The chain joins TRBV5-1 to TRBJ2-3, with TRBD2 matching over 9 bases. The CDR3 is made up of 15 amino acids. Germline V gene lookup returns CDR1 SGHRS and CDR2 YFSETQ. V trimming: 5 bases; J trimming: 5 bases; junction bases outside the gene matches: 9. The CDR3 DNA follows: TGCGCCAGCAGTACCGCGGGAGGGCCTATAGATACGCAGTATTTT. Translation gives CASSTAGGPIDTQYF.

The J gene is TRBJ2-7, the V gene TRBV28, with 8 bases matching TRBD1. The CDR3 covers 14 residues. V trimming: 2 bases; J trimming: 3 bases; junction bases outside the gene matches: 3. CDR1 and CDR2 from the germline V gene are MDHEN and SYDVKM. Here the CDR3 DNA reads TGTGCCAGCAGTTTAGCGGGACAGGACTACGAGCAGTACTTC. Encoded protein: CASSLAGQDYEQYF.

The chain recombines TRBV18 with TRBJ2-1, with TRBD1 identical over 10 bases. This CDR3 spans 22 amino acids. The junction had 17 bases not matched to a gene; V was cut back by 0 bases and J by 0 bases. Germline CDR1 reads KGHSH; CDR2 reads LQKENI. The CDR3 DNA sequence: TGTGCCAGCTCACCACCGAGAACCAGCTTAACTAGGACAGGGGGCTCCTACAATGAGCAGTTCTTC. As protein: CASSPPRTSLTRTGGSYNEQFF.

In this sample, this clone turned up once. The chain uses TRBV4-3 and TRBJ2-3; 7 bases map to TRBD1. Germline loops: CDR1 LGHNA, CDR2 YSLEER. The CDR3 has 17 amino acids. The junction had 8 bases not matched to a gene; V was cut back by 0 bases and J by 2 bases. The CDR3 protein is CASSQDYHGQATDTQYF. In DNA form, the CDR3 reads TGCGCCAGCAGCCAAGATTATCACGGACAGGCCACAGATACGCAGTATTTT.

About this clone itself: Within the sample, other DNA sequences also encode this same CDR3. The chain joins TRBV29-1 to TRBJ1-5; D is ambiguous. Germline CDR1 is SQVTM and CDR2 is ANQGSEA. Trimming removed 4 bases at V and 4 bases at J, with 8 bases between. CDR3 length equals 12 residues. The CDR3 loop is CSVGDTNQPQHF. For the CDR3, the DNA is TGCAGCGTTGGGGATACGAATCAGCCCCAGCATTTT.

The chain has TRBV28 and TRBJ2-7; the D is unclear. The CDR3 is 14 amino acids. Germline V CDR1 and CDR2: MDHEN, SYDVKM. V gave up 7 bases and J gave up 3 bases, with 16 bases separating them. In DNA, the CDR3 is TGTGCCAGCATCCCGGGCCGTCGAAGCTACGAGCAGTACTTC. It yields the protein CASIPGRRSYEQYF.

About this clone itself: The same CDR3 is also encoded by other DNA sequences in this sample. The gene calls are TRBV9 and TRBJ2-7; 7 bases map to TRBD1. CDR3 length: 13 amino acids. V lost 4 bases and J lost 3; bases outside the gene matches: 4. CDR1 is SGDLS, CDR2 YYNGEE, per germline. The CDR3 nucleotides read TGTGCCAGCAGCCCTCGGACAGGCTACGAGCAGTACTTC. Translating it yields CASSPRTGYEQYF.

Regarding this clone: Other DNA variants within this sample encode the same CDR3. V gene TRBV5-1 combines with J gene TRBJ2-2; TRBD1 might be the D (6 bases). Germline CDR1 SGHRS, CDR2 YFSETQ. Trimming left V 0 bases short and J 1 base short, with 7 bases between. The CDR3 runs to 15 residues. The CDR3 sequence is CASSLAQGNTGELFF. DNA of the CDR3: TGCGCCAGCAGCTTGGCACAGGGGAACACCGGGGAGCTGTTTTTT.

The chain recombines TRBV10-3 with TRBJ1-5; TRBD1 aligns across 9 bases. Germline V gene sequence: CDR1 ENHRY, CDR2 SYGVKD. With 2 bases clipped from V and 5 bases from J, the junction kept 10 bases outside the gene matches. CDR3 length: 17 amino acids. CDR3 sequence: CAISEARGQGGDQPQHF. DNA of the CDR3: TGTGCCATCAGTGAGGCGAGGGGACAGGGAGGCGATCAGCCCCAGCATTTT.